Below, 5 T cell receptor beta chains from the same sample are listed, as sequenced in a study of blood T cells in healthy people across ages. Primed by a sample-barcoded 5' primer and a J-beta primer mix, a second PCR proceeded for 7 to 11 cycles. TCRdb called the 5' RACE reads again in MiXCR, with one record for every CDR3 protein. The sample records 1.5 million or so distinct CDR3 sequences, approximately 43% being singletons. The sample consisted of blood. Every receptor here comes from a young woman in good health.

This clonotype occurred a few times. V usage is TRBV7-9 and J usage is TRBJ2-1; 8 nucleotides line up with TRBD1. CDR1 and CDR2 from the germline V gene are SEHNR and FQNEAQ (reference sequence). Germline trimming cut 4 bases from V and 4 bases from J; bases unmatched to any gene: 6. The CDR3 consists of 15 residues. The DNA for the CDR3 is TGTGCCAGCAGCTCCCCAGGGGGCACTTACAATGAGCAGTTCTTC. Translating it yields CASSSPGGTYNEQFF.

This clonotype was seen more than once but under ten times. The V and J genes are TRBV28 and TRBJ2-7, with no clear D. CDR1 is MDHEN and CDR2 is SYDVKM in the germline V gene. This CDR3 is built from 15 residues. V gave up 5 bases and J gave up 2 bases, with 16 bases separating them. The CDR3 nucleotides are TGTGCCAGCAGTCCCCGGACCCTGTCGGCCTACGAGCAGTACTTC. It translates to CASSPRTLSAYEQYF.

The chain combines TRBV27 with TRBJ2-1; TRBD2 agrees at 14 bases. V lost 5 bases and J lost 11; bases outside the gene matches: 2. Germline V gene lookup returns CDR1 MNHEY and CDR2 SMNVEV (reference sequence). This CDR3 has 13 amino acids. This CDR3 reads CASSGLAGGQQFF. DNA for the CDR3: TGTGCCAGCAGTGGACTAGCGGGAGGCCAGCAGTTCTTC.

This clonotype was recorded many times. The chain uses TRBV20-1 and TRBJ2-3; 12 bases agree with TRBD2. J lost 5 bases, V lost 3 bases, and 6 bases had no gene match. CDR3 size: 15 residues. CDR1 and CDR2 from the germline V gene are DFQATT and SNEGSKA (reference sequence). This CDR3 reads CSASLAGGQKDTQYF. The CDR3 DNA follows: TGCAGTGCTAGCCTAGCGGGGGGGCAGAAAGATACGCAGTATTTT.

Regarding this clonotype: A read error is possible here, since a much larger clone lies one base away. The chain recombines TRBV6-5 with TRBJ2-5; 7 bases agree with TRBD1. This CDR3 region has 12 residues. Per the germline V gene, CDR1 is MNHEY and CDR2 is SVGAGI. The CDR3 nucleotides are TGTGCCATCAGTCTGGACAGGCAGACCCAGTACTTC. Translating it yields CAISLDRQTQYF.